The sequence of this T cell receptor (beta chain) was determined in a study of tumor and adjacent non-tumor tissue in lung cancer. In the study overall: Patients were aged about 30 to 80, 10 men and 5 women, stage I to III.

Three rounds of nested PCR, following a modified ARM-PCR protocol, produced the TCRbeta library. TCRdb re-called the multiplex PCR reads through MiXCR, storing one row per CDR3 protein. This sample has about 80,000 distinct CDR3 sequences, with 75% to 90% found just once. Including both end residues, the CDR3 is 16 amino acids long. In germline, CDR1 is DFQATT, CDR2 SNEGSKA (reference sequence). The template was RNA from unsorted bulk tissue. On this clonotype: Its antigen is currently unknown. The CDR3 does not close with the conserved phenylalanine or tryptophan, likely indicating a read error. The DNA is left out, because the CDR3 cannot be placed on it with certainty; the CDR3 is given as TCRdb lists it.

Overall study findings and caveats: Normal lung showed higher cumulative top 100 clone frequency than tumor. Significantly higher TCR diversity was found in tumor than normal lung.

Sample: lung tumor tissue. V is TRBV20-1 and J is TRBJ2-3; the DNA was not compared with TRBD2, the D call given in the table. This receptor was taken from a woman aged 45-65 years with non-small cell lung cancer. The CDR3 here is CSASKASGRGTDTQYL.